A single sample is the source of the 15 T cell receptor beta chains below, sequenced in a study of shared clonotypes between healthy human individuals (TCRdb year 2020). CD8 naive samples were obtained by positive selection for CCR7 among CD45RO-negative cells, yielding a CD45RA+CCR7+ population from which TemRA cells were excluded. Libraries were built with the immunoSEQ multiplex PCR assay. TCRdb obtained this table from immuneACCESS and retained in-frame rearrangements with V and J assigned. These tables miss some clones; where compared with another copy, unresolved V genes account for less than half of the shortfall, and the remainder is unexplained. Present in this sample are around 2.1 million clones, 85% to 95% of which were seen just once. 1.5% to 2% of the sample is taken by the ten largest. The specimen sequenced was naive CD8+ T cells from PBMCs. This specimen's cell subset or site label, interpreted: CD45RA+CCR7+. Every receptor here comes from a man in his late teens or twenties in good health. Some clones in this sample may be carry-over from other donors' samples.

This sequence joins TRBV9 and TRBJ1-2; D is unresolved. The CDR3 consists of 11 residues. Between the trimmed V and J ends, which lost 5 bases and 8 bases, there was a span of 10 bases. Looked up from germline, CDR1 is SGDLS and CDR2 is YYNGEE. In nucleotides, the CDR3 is TGTGCCAGCAGTCTCGAGGGAGGCTACACCTTC. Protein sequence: CASSLEGGYTF.

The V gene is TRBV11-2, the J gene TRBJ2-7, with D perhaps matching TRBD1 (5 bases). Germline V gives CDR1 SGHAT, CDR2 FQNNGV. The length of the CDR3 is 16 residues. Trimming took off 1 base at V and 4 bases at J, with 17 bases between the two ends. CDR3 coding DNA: TGTGCCAGCAGCTTAGTGGTGGGGCACAAAGGGTACGAGCAGTACTTC. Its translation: CASSLVVGHKGYEQYF.

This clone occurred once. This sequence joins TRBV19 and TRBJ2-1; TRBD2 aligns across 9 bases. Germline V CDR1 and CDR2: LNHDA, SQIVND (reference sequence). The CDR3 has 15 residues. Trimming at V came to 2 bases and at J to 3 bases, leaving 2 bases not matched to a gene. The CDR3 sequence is CASSIRTSVYNEQFF. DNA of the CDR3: TGTGCCAGTAGTATACGGACTAGCGTCTACAATGAGCAGTTCTTC.

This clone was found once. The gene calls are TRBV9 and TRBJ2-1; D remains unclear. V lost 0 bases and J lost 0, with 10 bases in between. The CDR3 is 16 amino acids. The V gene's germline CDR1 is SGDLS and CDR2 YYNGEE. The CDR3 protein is CASSVDQKISYNEQFF. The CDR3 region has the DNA TGTGCCAGCAGCGTAGATCAGAAGATCTCCTACAATGAGCAGTTCTTC.

The CDR3 nucleotides are TGTGCCAGCAGCTTAGAAACTCAAGAGACCCAGTACTTC. Translation: CASSLETQETQYF. The gene calls are TRBV11-2 and TRBJ2-5; D gene ambiguous. The CDR3 has 13 residues. Trimming left V 0 bases short and J 2 bases short, with 4 bases between. Germline V gives CDR1 SGHAT, CDR2 FQNNGV.

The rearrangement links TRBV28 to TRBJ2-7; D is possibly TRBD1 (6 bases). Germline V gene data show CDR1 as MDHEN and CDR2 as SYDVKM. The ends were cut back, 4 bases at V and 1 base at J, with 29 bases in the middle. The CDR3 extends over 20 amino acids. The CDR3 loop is CASSSRFRVKQGDPSYEQYF. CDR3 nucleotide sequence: TGTGCCAGCAGTTCCCGGTTCCGCGTCAAACAGGGTGATCCTTCCTACGAGCAGTACTTC.

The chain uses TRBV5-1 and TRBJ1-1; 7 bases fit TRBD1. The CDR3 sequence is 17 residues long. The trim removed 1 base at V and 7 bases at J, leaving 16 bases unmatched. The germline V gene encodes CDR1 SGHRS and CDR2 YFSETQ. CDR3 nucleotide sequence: TGCGCCAGCAGCTTGAACGCTCCCGACAGGGAGGCGGGTGAAGCTTTCTTT. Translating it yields CASSLNAPDREAGEAFF.

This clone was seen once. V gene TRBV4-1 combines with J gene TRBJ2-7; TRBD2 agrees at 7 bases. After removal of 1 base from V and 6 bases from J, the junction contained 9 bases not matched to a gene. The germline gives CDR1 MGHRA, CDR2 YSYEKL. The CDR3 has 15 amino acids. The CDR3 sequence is CASSQAGGSGGEQYF. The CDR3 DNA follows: TGCGCCAGCAGCCAAGCCGGGGGGTCTGGTGGCGAGCAGTACTTC.

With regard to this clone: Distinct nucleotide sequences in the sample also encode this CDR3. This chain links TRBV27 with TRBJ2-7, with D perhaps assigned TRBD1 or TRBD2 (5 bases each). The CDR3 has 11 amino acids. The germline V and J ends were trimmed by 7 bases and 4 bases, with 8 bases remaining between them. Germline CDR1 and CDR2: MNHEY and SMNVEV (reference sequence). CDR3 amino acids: CASTGGYEQYF. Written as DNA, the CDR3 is TGTGCCAGCACTGGGGGTTACGAGCAGTACTTC.

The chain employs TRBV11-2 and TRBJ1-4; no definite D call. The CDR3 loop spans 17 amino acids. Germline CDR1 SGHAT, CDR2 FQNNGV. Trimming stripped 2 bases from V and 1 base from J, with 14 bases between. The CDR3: CASSLFPIWGTNEKLFF. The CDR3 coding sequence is TGTGCCAGCAGCTTATTCCCGATATGGGGAACTAATGAAAAACTGTTTTTT.

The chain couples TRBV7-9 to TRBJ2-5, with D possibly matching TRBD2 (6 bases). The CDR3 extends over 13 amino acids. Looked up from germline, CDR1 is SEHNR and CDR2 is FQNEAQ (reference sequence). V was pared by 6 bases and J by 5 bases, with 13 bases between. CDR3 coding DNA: TGTGCCAGCAGGCCGGGAGTCTTGGAGACCCAGTACTTC. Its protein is CASRPGVLETQYF.

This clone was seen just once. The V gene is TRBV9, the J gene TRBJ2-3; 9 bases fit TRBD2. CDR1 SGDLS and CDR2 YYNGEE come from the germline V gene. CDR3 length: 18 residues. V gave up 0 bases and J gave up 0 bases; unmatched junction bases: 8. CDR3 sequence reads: CASSVGTRLADSTDTQYF. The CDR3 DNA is TGTGCCAGCAGCGTAGGGACCAGACTAGCGGATAGCACAGATACGCAGTATTTT.

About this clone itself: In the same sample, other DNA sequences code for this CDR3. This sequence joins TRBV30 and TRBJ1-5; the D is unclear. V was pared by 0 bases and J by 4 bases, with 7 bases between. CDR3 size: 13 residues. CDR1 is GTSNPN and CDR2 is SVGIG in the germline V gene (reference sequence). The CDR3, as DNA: TGTGCCTGGAGTGTCGGAGCGAATCAGCCCCAGCATTTT. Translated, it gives CAWSVGANQPQHF.

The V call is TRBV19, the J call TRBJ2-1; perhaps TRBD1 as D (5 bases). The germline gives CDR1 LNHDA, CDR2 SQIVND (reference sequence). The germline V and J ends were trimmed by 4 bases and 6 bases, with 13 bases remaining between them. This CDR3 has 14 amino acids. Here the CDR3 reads CASSKQGVSNEQFF. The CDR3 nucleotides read TGTGCCAGTAGTAAGCAGGGCGTCAGCAATGAGCAGTTCTTC.

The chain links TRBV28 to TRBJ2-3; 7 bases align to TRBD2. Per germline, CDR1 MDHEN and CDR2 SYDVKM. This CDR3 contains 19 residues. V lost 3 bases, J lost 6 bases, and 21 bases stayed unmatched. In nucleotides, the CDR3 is TGTGCCAGCAGTTTGGGATGGGGAGGGGTAGCCAACCCAGCCGATACGCAGTATTTT. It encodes CASSLGWGGVANPADTQYF.